Included here is one T cell receptor (beta chain) sequence, with context. Its antigen is undetermined. The data derive from a study of shared clonotypes between healthy human individuals. Study-level background: Donors had three CD4 naive, three CD4 memory, two CD8 naive and one CD8 memory plate apiece. General observations from the study: Clonotype sharing among donors likely depends on sequencing depth. Sampling covered blood only; tissue repertoires likely differ. Non-shared clonotypes had lower generation probabilities than clonotypes shared by all four sorted-subset donors.

Germline CDR1 MGHDK, CDR2 SYGVNS. Trimming cost V 8 bases and J 3 bases; bases outside gene matches: 3. The CDR3 has 13 residues. Only in-frame clones appear in the TCRdb table, and some are missing; sequencing was by immunoSEQ multiplex PCR. This table holds 550,000 to 850,000 clones, just under 75% found once. The sample comprised memory CD4+ T cells sorted from blood. The subset here: CD45RA-negative fraction. The clonotype was recovered from a woman younger than 45 in good health. The genes are TRBV25-1 and TRBJ2-5; 10 nucleotides match TRBD1. The CDR3 here is CASVGQGEETQYF. In DNA, the CDR3 is TGTGCCAGCGTAGGACAGGGGGAAGAGACCCAGTACTTC. Full variable domain (remainder filled in from reference TRBV25-1 and TRBJ2-5): EADIYQTPRYLVIGTGKKITLECSQTMGHDKMYWYQQDPGMELHLIHYSYGVNSTEKGDLSSESTVSRIRTEHFPLTLESARPSHTSQYLCASVGQGEETQYFGPGTRLLVL.